Presented here are 27 T cell receptor beta chains from one specimen sequenced in a study of Graves' ophthalmopathy and Graves' hyperthyroidism. Using RNA transcripts, the TCR beta CDR3 regions were amplified. Investigators did first-round RT-PCR with HTBI primers, then second-round multiplex PCR. TCRdb re-analysed the multiplex PCR reads in MiXCR, keeping a single row per CDR3 protein. The data contain 740,000 or so distinct CDR3 sequences, around 40% of them singletons. The sequencing sample was made of peripheral blood. The receptors stem from an adult man with Graves' ophthalmopathy.

About this clonotype itself: Sequence at one end of the junction differs from germline and may be a read error. The V gene is TRBV7-2, the J gene TRBJ1-2, with D unclear. Germline lookup yields CDR1 SGHTA and CDR2 FQGNSA. CDR3 length equals 14 residues. The CDR3: CASSLVGQEDGYTF. In DNA form, the CDR3 reads TGTGCCAGCAGTTTAGTCGGGCAGGAGGATGGCTACACCTTC.

This clonotype was counted ten times or more. J is TRBJ1-6 and V is TRBV20-1; D is unclear. The CDR3 has 15 amino acids. The germline V and J ends were trimmed by 3 bases and 1 base, with 10 bases remaining between them. Germline CDR1 is DFQATT and CDR2 is SNEGSKA (reference sequence). In DNA, the CDR3 is TGCAGTGCTAGGACCGGTGCATCCTATAATTCACCCCTCCACTTT. Translating gives CSARTGASYNSPLHF.

This clonotype was seen more than once but under ten times. This chain connects TRBV6-6 to TRBJ1-1; TRBD1 might be the D (6 bases). The germline CDR1 and CDR2 sequences are MNHNY and SVGAGI (reference sequence). The ends were cut back, 11 bases at V and 3 bases at J, with 13 bases in the middle. The CDR3 contains 12 residues. The CDR3, as DNA: TGTGCCTCCGGCGGGGGCGACACTGAAGCTTTCTTT. Its protein product is CASGGGDTEAFF.

The chain couples TRBV11-2 to TRBJ1-1; 10 bases line up with TRBD1. V trimming: 4 bases; J trimming: 7 bases; junction bases outside the gene matches: 6. In germline, CDR1 is SGHAT, CDR2 FQNNGV. The CDR3 has 14 residues. CDR3 in DNA: TGTGCCAGCAGCTCCTCCGGGACAGGGGTTGAAGCTTTCTTT. It translates to CASSSSGTGVEAFF.

About this clonotype itself: It is unclear where the CDR3 begins or ends on the DNA, so no DNA is shown, and the CDR3 is as TCRdb lists it. V gene TRBV2 combines with J gene TRBJ1-6; the table calls TRBD1, which could not be checked here. The CDR3 is 15 residues long, ends included. Looked up from germline, CDR1 is SNHLY and CDR2 is FYNNEI. This CDR3 is CASSEWGQGNSPPHF.

This clonotype was seen more than once but under ten times. The CDR3 DNA reads TGTGCCAGCAGCATAGAACCCTCCAATCAGCCCCAGCATTTT. This gives the protein CASSIEPSNQPQHF. The V and J genes are TRBV6-1 and TRBJ1-5; D gene uncertain. The CDR3 extends over 14 amino acids. Trimming removed 6 bases from V and 3 bases from J, with 12 bases in between. Germline loops: CDR1 MNHNS, CDR2 SASEGT.

This clonotype was counted between two and nine times. This chain links TRBV25-1 with TRBJ2-7; 12 positions match TRBD2. Germline lookup yields CDR1 MGHDK and CDR2 SYGVNS. The CDR3 loop spans 14 amino acids. The junction had 8 bases not matched to a gene; V was cut back by 11 bases and J by 3 bases. CDR3 sequence: CAHGLAGRDYEQYF. DNA for the CDR3: TGTGCCCACGGACTAGCGGGGAGGGACTACGAGCAGTACTTC.

This clonotype showed up just a few times. J is TRBJ1-5 and V is TRBV20-1; no reliable D call. V dropped 4 bases and J dropped 7 bases, with 11 bases sitting between them. The CDR3 length is 12 residues. Germline CDR1 reads DFQATT; CDR2 reads SNEGSKA (reference sequence). CDR3 sequence (DNA): TGCAGTGCTAAGCGGACGGGGCAGCCCCAGCATTTT. Amino acids: CSAKRTGQPQHF.

The table lists this clonotype with many counts. The genes are TRBV2 and TRBJ2-5; D gene unclear. This CDR3 is 13 amino acids long. CDR1 is SNHLY, CDR2 FYNNEI, per germline. V was pared by 1 base and J by 4 bases, with 7 bases between. The CDR3: CASSEGQRETQYF. The CDR3 bases are TGTGCCAGCAGTGAAGGACAACGAGAGACCCAGTACTTC. Looking up the rest from reference TRBV2 and TRBJ2-5 gives the full variable domain: EPEVTQTPSHQVTQMGQEVILRCVPISNHLYFYWYRQILGQKVEFLVSFYNNEISEKSEIFDDQFSVERPDGSNFTLKIRSTKLEDSAMYFCASSEGQRETQYFGPGTRLLVL.

V and J are TRBV7-6 and TRBJ1-5; D gene ambiguous. CDR1 and CDR2 (germline): SGHVS, FNYEAQ. Trimming stripped 5 bases from V and 4 bases from J, with 6 bases between. The CDR3 loop spans 12 amino acids. In DNA form, the CDR3 reads TGTGCCAGCAGCCGAACTAATCAGCCCCAGCATTTT. Its translation: CASSRTNQPQHF. The variable domain in full, with the rest retrieved from reference TRBV7-6 and TRBJ1-5, is GAGVSQSPRYKVTKRGQDVALRCDPISGHVSLYWYRQALGQGPEFLTYFNYEAQQDKSGLPNDRFSAERPEGSISTLTIQRTEQRDSAMYRCASSRTNQPQHFGDGTRLSIL.

The chain carries TRBV15 and TRBJ2-7; 10 nucleotides align to TRBD2. The germline CDR1 and CDR2 sequences are LNHNV and YYDKDF (reference sequence). This CDR3 is 16 amino acids long. With 0 bases clipped from V and 7 bases from J, the junction kept 9 bases outside the gene matches. CDR3 sequence reads: CATSRELAGIYNEQYF. DNA for the CDR3: TGTGCCACCAGCAGAGAACTAGCGGGAATCTACAATGAGCAGTACTTC.

In this sample, this clonotype turned up a few times. The rearrangement uses TRBV2 and TRBJ1-2, with D possibly TRBD1 on 6 matching bases. The CDR3 length is 14 residues. V dropped 6 bases and J dropped 0 bases, with 11 bases sitting between them. Germline loops: CDR1 SNHLY, CDR2 FYNNEI. The CDR3 spells CASRLTGTNYGYTF. DNA of the CDR3: TGTGCCAGCAGATTAACAGGGACTAACTATGGCTACACCTTC.

This chain joins TRBV6-6 and TRBJ1-1; no definite D call. Trimming removed 6 bases from V and 3 bases from J, with 14 bases in between. CDR3 length: 14 amino acids. Germline V gene lookup returns CDR1 MNHNY and CDR2 SVGAGI (reference sequence). The CDR3 sequence: CASRPKQSYTEAFF. The CDR3 DNA sequence: TGTGCCAGCAGGCCGAAACAGAGCTACACTGAAGCTTTCTTT.

This clonotype was seen at least ten times. The V and J genes are TRBV5-1 and TRBJ2-5, with 8 bases matching TRBD2. The V and J ends lost 0 bases and 5 bases, in that order; junction bases with no gene match: 9. The CDR3 runs to 16 residues. Germline V gene lookup returns CDR1 SGHRS and CDR2 YFSETQ. The CDR3 coding sequence is TGCGCCAGCAGCTTGGCCCTGGGCGGGGGGCAGGAGACCCAGTACTTC. It codes for CASSLALGGGQETQYF.

The chain links TRBV7-2 to TRBJ2-5; D is possibly TRBD1 or TRBD2 (5 bases each). V lost 2 bases and J lost 5, with 18 bases in between. The germline gives CDR1 SGHTA, CDR2 FQGNSA. The CDR3 contains 16 residues. The CDR3 loop is CASSLSFRGQRETQYF. The CDR3 DNA is TGTGCCAGCAGCTTATCCTTCCGGGGCCAAAGGGAGACCCAGTACTTC.

The chain is built from TRBV4-2 and TRBJ2-7; the D gene is possibly TRBD1 (6 bases). This CDR3 has 16 residues. Trimming left V 3 bases short and J 2 bases short, with 17 bases between. Germline V gives CDR1 LGHNA, CDR2 YNFKEQ. The CDR3 region is CASSQGDGTRTYEQYF. CDR3 DNA sequence: TGTGCCAGCAGCCAGGGGGACGGGACAAGGACCTACGAGCAGTACTTC.

This clonotype has a count of ten or more. The V and J genes are TRBV10-1 and TRBJ1-1; no clear D gene. Germline V gene data show CDR1 as WNHNN and CDR2 as SYGVQD (reference sequence). V was pared by 5 bases and J by 3 bases, with 13 bases between. CDR3 length: 14 residues. CDR3 in DNA: TGCGCCAGCAGTAACAGCGGAGGGTACACTGAAGCTTTCTTT. This encodes CASSNSGGYTEAFF.

This clonotype was seen only a few times. The V and J genes are TRBV7-2 and TRBJ2-7, with D perhaps TRBD2 (7 bases). The CDR3 length is 17 residues. Germline V gene sequence: CDR1 SGHTA, CDR2 FQGNSA. With 1 base removed from V and 2 bases from J, the gap between germline ends came to 18 bases. The CDR3 nucleotides are TGTGCCAGCAGCTTAGGGGCCGCGCGGGGGCATACCTACGAGCAGTACTTC. Residues: CASSLGAARGHTYEQYF.

This clonotype has just a few counts. The gene calls are TRBV7-8 and TRBJ2-7; 8 nucleotides align to TRBD1. The CDR3 has 19 residues. Germline CDR1 SGHVS, CDR2 FQNEAQ. The ends lost 2 bases at V and 2 bases at J; junction bases unmatched: 17. CDR3 sequence reads: CASSLPSGQGIKRAYEQYF. The DNA of the CDR3 is TGTGCCAGCAGCTTACCTAGTGGACAGGGCATCAAGAGGGCCTACGAGCAGTACTTC.

The sample holds a few counts of this clonotype. The rearrangement joins TRBV5-5 to TRBJ2-7; D is perhaps TRBD1 (6 bases). Germline V gene sequence: CDR1 SGHKS, CDR2 YYEKEE (reference sequence). CDR3 size: 17 residues. V was trimmed by 4 bases and J by 0 bases, leaving 20 bases between them. The CDR3 region has the DNA TGTGCCAGCAGCACAGGACAGCCAAGACGGAGCTCCTACGAGCAGTACTTC. This translates into CASSTGQPRRSSYEQYF.

This clonotype was detected only a few times. The V and J genes are TRBV11-2 and TRBJ2-2; D remains unclear. Germline CDR1 reads SGHAT; CDR2 reads FQNNGV. This CDR3 is 17 amino acids long. V was clipped by 2 bases and J by 7 bases, with 20 bases between them. The CDR3 reads CASSLLPSSYVGGELFF. The CDR3 DNA reads TGTGCCAGCAGCTTACTCCCCTCAAGTTACGTGGGCGGGGAGCTGTTTTTT. The entire variable domain, with the rest obtained from reference TRBV11-2 and TRBJ2-2, is as follows: EAGVAQSPRYKIIEKRQSVAFWCNPISGHATLYWYQQILGQGPKLLIQFQNNGVVDDSQLPKDRFSAERLKGVDSTLKIQPAKLEDSAVYLCASSLLPSSYVGGELFFGEGSRLTVL.

About this clonotype: A much larger clone is a single base away; this may be a read error. The chain's CDR3 is CSAIISFGNQPQHF. As DNA, the CDR3 is TGCAGCGCCATTATAAGCTTCGGCAATCAGCCCCAGCATTTT. V gene TRBV29-1 combines with J gene TRBJ1-5; D gene unclear. V lost 7 bases and J lost 2, with 15 bases in between. CDR1 SQVTM and CDR2 ANQGSEA come from the germline V gene. CDR3 length equals 14 residues. Combining the CDR3 with reference TRBV29-1 and TRBJ1-5 gives the whole variable domain SAVISQKPSRDICQRGTSLTIQCQVDSQVTMMFWYRQQPGQSLTLIATANQGSEATYESGFVIDKFPISRPNLTFSTLTVSNMSPEDSSIYLCSAIISFGNQPQHFGDGTRLSIL.

In its sample, this clonotype was seen once. This clone may be a read error of a much larger clone one base away. Lacking the conserved final phenylalanine or tryptophan, this CDR3 likely reflects a read error. V usage is TRBV20-1 and J usage is TRBJ2-5; tentative D call: TRBD1 (5 bases). The CDR3 covers 12 residues. V lost 3 bases, J lost 5 bases, and 10 bases lay in between. Germline CDR1 and CDR2: DFQATT and SNEGSKA (reference sequence). The CDR3 loop reads CSASGRVETQYC. The DNA for the CDR3 is TGCAGTGCTAGTGGCAGGGTCGAGACCCAGTACTGC.

The sample holds many counts of this clonotype. In DNA, the CDR3 is TGTGCCATCAGTGACCCCGCCGGGACACCCAATAACTATGGCTACACCTTC. Encoded protein: CAISDPAGTPNNYGYTF. The chain has TRBV10-3 and TRBJ1-2; D possibly corresponds to TRBD1 (6 bases). The germline V gene encodes CDR1 ENHRY and CDR2 SYGVKD. Trimming removed 3 bases from V and 1 base from J, with 18 bases in between. This CDR3 is built from 17 residues.

V usage is TRBV29-1 and J usage is TRBJ1-1; weak D call: TRBD1 (6 bases). This CDR3 is built from 12 residues. V lost 6 bases and J 10 bases, leaving 18 bases between the germline ends. Germline CDR1 and CDR2: SQVTM and ANQGSEA. As DNA, the CDR3 is TGCAGCGTAGCCCGAGACAGGTGGGCAGCTTTCTTT. Residues: CSVARDRWAAFF.

The gene calls are TRBV25-1 and TRBJ1-1, with 12 bases fitting TRBD1. CDR1 MGHDK and CDR2 SYGVNS come from the germline V gene. The CDR3 runs 15 residues. With V trimmed by 7 bases and J by 4 bases, 7 bases remained unmatched. CDR3 DNA sequence: TGTGCCAGCACATGGGACAGGGGGCTTGTCACTGAAGCTTTCTTT. Translating it yields CASTWDRGLVTEAFF.

About this clonotype itself: A much larger clone differs by one base, so this may be a read error. The chain uses TRBV2 and TRBJ1-6; perhaps TRBD1 as D (6 bases). Germline CDR1 is SNHLY and CDR2 is FYNNEI. The CDR3 is 13 residues long. Trimming stripped 8 bases from V and 6 bases from J, with 11 bases between. This CDR3 reads CASEQGANSPLHF. The CDR3 DNA reads as TGTGCCAGCGAACAGGGAGCTAATTCACCCCTCCACTTT.